One sample yielded the 23 T cell receptor beta chains listed below, sequenced in a study of response to subunit inactivated influenza vaccine. TCRdb itself ran the RT-PCR reads through MiXCR, one entry per CDR3 protein. The sample includes 650,000 to 700,000 distinct CDR3 sequences, 15% to 18% of them seen just once. The source was PBMCs from blood, collected 11 to 12 days after vaccination. These receptors all stem from a man between 45 and 60 years old who received an inactivated influenza vaccine.

The chain carries TRBV7-9 and TRBJ2-1; 10 bases are a match to TRBD2. The V gene's germline CDR1 is SEHNR and CDR2 FQNEAQ (reference sequence). The ends lost 1 base at V and 8 bases at J; junction bases unmatched: 5. The CDR3 contains 15 residues. CDR3 sequence (DNA): TGTGCCAGCAGCTTAGTTCTAGCGGGGGTAGATGAGCAGTTCTTC. Translated: CASSLVLAGVDEQFF.

V and J are TRBV4-2 and TRBJ2-1; D gene uncertain. Germline CDR1 and CDR2: LGHNA and YNFKEQ. The germline V and J ends were trimmed by 0 bases and 10 bases, with 10 bases remaining between them. The CDR3 is 13 amino acids. CDR3 protein: CASSQETVPEQFF. CDR3 DNA sequence: TGTGCCAGCAGCCAAGAGACGGTGCCCGAGCAGTTCTTC.

The chain couples TRBV20-1 to TRBJ2-2; 9 positions agree with TRBD2. The V segment lost 0 bases and the J segment 4 bases; nucleotides outside the gene matches: 15. The CDR3 is 19 amino acids. CDR1 and CDR2 from the germline V gene are DFQATT and SNEGSKA (reference sequence). This CDR3 is CSAREASGNFIRVTGELFF. CDR3 bases: TGCAGTGCTAGAGAGGCTAGCGGGAACTTCATTAGAGTCACCGGGGAGCTGTTTTTT.

The V call is TRBV5-1, the J call TRBJ2-2; D is possibly TRBD2 (6 bases). The germline V gene has CDR1 SGHRS and CDR2 YFSETQ. Trimming took 3 bases from V and 6 from J, leaving 12 bases between them. This CDR3 is 14 amino acids long. CDR3 coding DNA: TGCGCCAGCAGCTCCGGGAGTATAGCCGGGGAGCTGTTTTTT. Translating it yields CASSSGSIAGELFF. Full variable domain (remainder filled in from reference TRBV5-1 and TRBJ2-2): KAGVTQTPRYLIKTRGQQVTLSCSPISGHRSVSWYQQTPGQGLQFLFEYFSETQRNKGNFPGRFSGRQFSNSRSEMNVSTLELGDSALYLCASSSGSIAGELFFGEGSRLTVL.

This clonotype has a handful of counts. This chain links TRBV12-3 or TRBV12-4 with TRBJ2-7, with 8 nucleotides matching TRBD2. The V gene end was trimmed by 2 bases and the J gene end by 3 bases; junction bases not matched to a gene: 9. The CDR3 loop spans 16 amino acids. The CDR3 here is CASSLTSGSSHYEQYF. The CDR3 coding sequence is TGTGCCAGCAGTTTAACGAGCGGGAGTAGCCACTACGAGCAGTACTTC.

V and J are TRBV5-1 and TRBJ2-3, with a tentative D call TRBD2 (7 bases). V lost 0 bases and J lost 6, with 20 bases in between. Germline-derived CDR1 and CDR2 are SGHRS and YFSETQ. CDR3 size: 17 residues. Written as DNA, the CDR3 is TGCGCCAGCAGCTTGGGCATAGACGGGGGGCGACGGGATACGCAGTATTTT. As protein: CASSLGIDGGRRDTQYF.

This clonotype has more than one count but fewer than ten. The chain uses TRBV12-3 or TRBV12-4 and TRBJ1-2, with D maybe TRBD1 (5 bases). This CDR3 region has 16 residues. V was shortened by 4 bases and J by 1 base, with 16 bases between the two germline ends. Here the CDR3 reads CASSSDFQGLNYGYTF. The CDR3 region has the DNA TGTGCCAGCAGTTCCGACTTCCAGGGTCTTAACTATGGCTACACCTTC.

There are many counts of this clonotype. This chain uses TRBV5-1 with TRBJ2-1; the match to TRBD1 covers 7 bases. Germline CDR1 reads SGHRS; CDR2 reads YFSETQ. The CDR3 contains 15 residues. The V and J ends lost 5 bases and 7 bases, in that order; junction bases with no gene match: 12. CDR3 sequence: CASRDTGVALNEQFF. CDR3 DNA sequence: TGCGCCAGCAGAGACACAGGGGTGGCGTTGAATGAGCAGTTCTTC. The whole variable domain, filled in from reference TRBV5-1 and TRBJ2-1, reads KAGVTQTPRYLIKTRGQQVTLSCSPISGHRSVSWYQQTPGQGLQFLFEYFSETQRNKGNFPGRFSGRQFSNSRSEMNVSTLELGDSALYLCASRDTGVALNEQFFGPGTRLTVL.

The chain combines TRBV20-1 with TRBJ2-1; D is uncertain. V dropped 2 bases and J dropped 6 bases, with 17 bases sitting between them. From germline, CDR1 is DFQATT and CDR2 SNEGSKA (reference sequence). The CDR3 spans 15 residues. CDR3 DNA: TGCAGTGCTAGAACTGCCGCTGCTCGCGTCAATGAGCAGTTCTTC. This sequence encodes CSARTAAARVNEQFF.

This clonotype came up many times. This chain links TRBV25-1 with TRBJ1-2; a possible D gene is TRBD1 (5 bases). The germline CDR1 and CDR2 sequences are MGHDK and SYGVNS. The CDR3 contains 13 residues. Trimming stripped 0 bases from V and 8 bases from J, with 10 bases between. The CDR3 coding sequence is TGTGCCAGCAGTGAATACGAGGGGCCCGGCTACACCTTC. Its protein is CASSEYEGPGYTF.

V and J are TRBV6-2 or TRBV6-3 and TRBJ2-1; 14 bases are a match to TRBD2. The germline gives CDR1 MNHEY, CDR2 SVGEGT. After removal of 6 bases from V and 11 bases from J, the junction contained 9 bases not matched to a gene. The CDR3 totals 15 residues. CDR3 DNA sequence: TGTGCCAGCAGCACCTGGACTAGCGGGGGGTCCCAGCAGTTCTTC. This encodes CASSTWTSGGSQQFF.

This clonotype was detected only a few times. The rearrangement uses TRBV5-1 and TRBJ2-3, with a possible D match to TRBD2 (6 bases). Germline assignment: CDR1 SGHRS and CDR2 YFSETQ. The CDR3 length is 17 residues. The ends were cut back, 0 bases at V and 1 base at J, with 15 bases in the middle. CDR3 in DNA: TGCGCCAGCAGCTTGGGGTCCTCCGGGAGTGGCACAGATACGCAGTATTTT. This sequence encodes CASSLGSSGSGTDTQYF.

This clonotype was detected only a few times. The V and J genes are TRBV5-8 and TRBJ1-1; D call uncertain. The germline V and J ends were trimmed by 5 bases and 6 bases, with 20 bases remaining between them. This CDR3 contains 15 residues. The V gene's germline CDR1 is SGHTS and CDR2 YDEGEE. The CDR3 reads CASSPRLGSSAEAFF. The CDR3 DNA follows: TGTGCCAGCAGTCCTAGACTGGGCTCCAGCGCTGAAGCTTTCTTT.

The V gene is TRBV15, the J gene TRBJ2-7, with D perhaps TRBD2 (6 bases). Germline V lookup: CDR1 LNHNV, CDR2 YYDKDF (reference sequence). With 5 bases removed from V and 5 bases from J, the gap between germline ends came to 10 bases. The CDR3 is 12 amino acids. CDR3 coding DNA: TGTGCCACCAGCGCGGACTATGACGAGCAGTACTTC. Translation gives CATSADYDEQYF. The variable domain in full, completed from reference TRBV15 and TRBJ2-7, reads DAMVIQNPRYQVTQFGKPVTLSCSQTLNHNVMYWYQQKSSQAPKLLFHYYDKDFNNEADTPDNFQSRRPNTSFCFLDIRSPGLGDTAMYLCATSADYDEQYFGPGTRLTVT.

In this sample, this clonotype turned up many times. The chain links TRBV6-1 to TRBJ2-2, with a tentative D call TRBD1 (5 bases). The V and J ends lost 5 bases and 3 bases respectively, with 13 bases between them. The CDR3 spans 15 residues. The germline CDR1 and CDR2 sequences are MNHNS and SASEGT. CDR3 amino acids: CASSSPQGDTGELFF. The CDR3 coding sequence is TGTGCCAGCAGTAGCCCGCAGGGTGACACCGGGGAGCTGTTTTTT.

This clonotype was seen a few times. This sequence joins TRBV7-3 and TRBJ2-1; the D gene is possibly TRBD1 (5 bases). The germline V gene encodes CDR1 SGHTA and CDR2 FQGTGA. CDR3 length: 13 amino acids. Trimming took off 3 bases at V and 10 bases at J, with 13 bases between the two ends. The chain's CDR3 is CASSFRPQGEQFF. CDR3 in DNA: TGTGCCAGCAGCTTTCGGCCCCAGGGAGAGCAGTTCTTC.

This clonotype came up a few times. The chain is built from TRBV7-9 and TRBJ2-3; 10 positions agree with TRBD1. After removal of 5 bases from V and 1 base from J, the junction contained 6 bases not matched to a gene. The CDR3 sequence is 16 residues long. Germline V gives CDR1 SEHNR, CDR2 FQNEAQ (reference sequence). CDR3 residues: CASSLRGTGGTDTQYF. The CDR3 coding sequence is TGTGCCAGCAGCCTCAGAGGGACAGGGGGCACAGATACGCAGTATTTT.

This clonotype came up a few times. V is TRBV18 and J is TRBJ2-7, with TRBD1 matching 8 bases. J gave up 6 bases and V 3 bases, and 1 base lay outside the gene matches. The CDR3 sequence is 12 residues long. Germline assignment: CDR1 KGHSH and CDR2 LQKENI. The CDR3 bases are TGTGCCAGCTCACCGACAGGGGCCGAGCAGTACTTC. As protein: CASSPTGAEQYF.

Only a few counts were recorded for this clonotype. CDR3 sequence: CASVTGYNEQFF. CDR3 DNA: TGTGCCAGCGTGACGGGTTATAATGAGCAGTTCTTC. The J gene is TRBJ2-1, the V gene TRBV28; D remains ambiguous. The CDR3 has 12 amino acids. V was clipped by 8 bases and J by 7 bases, with 12 bases between them. Germline V gene lookup returns CDR1 MDHEN and CDR2 SYDVKM.

The chain joins TRBV19 to TRBJ2-5; 8 bases fit TRBD2. The germline CDR1 and CDR2 sequences are LNHDA and SQIVND (reference sequence). With 5 bases clipped from V and 2 bases from J, the junction kept 4 bases outside the gene matches. The length of the CDR3 is 14 residues. The CDR3 sequence: CASSFQRGQETQYF. In DNA form, the CDR3 reads TGTGCCAGTAGTTTCCAGCGGGGGCAAGAGACCCAGTACTTC.

The V call is TRBV2, the J call TRBJ2-2, with a weak D call TRBD1 (6 bases). Trimming pared 6 bases from V and 3 bases from J, leaving 11 bases between. The CDR3 runs 14 residues. CDR1 is SNHLY and CDR2 is FYNNEI in the germline V gene. CDR3 in amino acids: CASSWGQDTGELFF. The CDR3 DNA is TGTGCCAGCAGCTGGGGGCAGGACACCGGGGAGCTGTTTTTT.

The genes are TRBV6-1 and TRBJ1-1; D unclear. The CDR3 consists of 14 residues. V dropped 6 bases and J dropped 4 bases, with 15 bases sitting between them. Germline V CDR1 and CDR2: MNHNS, SASEGT. Here the CDR3 reads CASRHFSGPTEAFF. CDR3 DNA: TGTGCCAGCAGACATTTCTCGGGCCCCACTGAAGCTTTCTTT.

This clonotype showed up just a few times. V and J are TRBV20-1 and TRBJ1-1; 7 bases match TRBD1. This CDR3 has 14 amino acids. The V gene end was trimmed by 4 bases and the J gene end by 4 bases; junction bases not matched to a gene: 9. Per the germline V gene, CDR1 is DFQATT and CDR2 is SNEGSKA (reference sequence). The CDR3, as DNA: TGCAGTGCTATAAGACAAACAGGGGTCACTGAAGCTTTCTTT. Translating gives CSAIRQTGVTEAFF.